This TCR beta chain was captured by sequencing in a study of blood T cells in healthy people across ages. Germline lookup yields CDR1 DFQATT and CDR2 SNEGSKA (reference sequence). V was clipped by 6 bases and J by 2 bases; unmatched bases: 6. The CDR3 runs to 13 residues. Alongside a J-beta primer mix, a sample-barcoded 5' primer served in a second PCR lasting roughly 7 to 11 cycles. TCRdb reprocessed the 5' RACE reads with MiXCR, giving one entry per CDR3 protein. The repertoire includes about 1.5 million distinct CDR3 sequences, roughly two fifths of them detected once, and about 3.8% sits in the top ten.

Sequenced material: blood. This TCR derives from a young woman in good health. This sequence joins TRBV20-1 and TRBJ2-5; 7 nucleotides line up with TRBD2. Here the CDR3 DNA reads TGCAGTGCCACTCGGCGGGGGCAAGAGACCCAGTACTTC. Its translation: CSATRRGQETQYF.